The 15 T cell receptor beta chains reported below all come from one sample, sequenced in a study of tumor and adjacent non-tumor tissue in lung cancer. The library came from three nested PCR rounds adapted from ARM-PCR protocols. Each CDR3 protein is one row after TCRdb ran MiXCR on the multiplex PCR reads. This table has 90,000 to 110,000 distinct CDR3 sequences, 60% to 65% appearing once. The template was RNA from unsorted bulk tissue. More than 3 cm separated this lung sample from the edge of the tumor. Sample: distant non-tumor lung tissue. The receptors were sampled from a man aged 60-69 years with non-small cell lung cancer.

As concerns this clonotype: At one boundary the junction diverges from the germline segment, which might be a read error. The chain joins TRBV5-4 to TRBJ1-2; TRBD1 matches at 9 bases. This CDR3 contains 13 residues. Germline CDR1 and CDR2: SGHNT and YYREEE (reference sequence). This chain's CDR3 is CVSSRQGVDGYTF. The CDR3 region has the DNA TGTGTCAGCAGCCGACAGGGGGTCGATGGCTACACCTTC.

As concerns this clonotype: A read error may produce the germline difference seen at one junction end. V and J are TRBV12-3 or TRBV12-4 and TRBJ2-7; 7 nucleotides agree with TRBD2. The CDR3 is made up of 15 amino acids. This chain's CDR3 is CASRPRGRVFYEQYF. DNA for the CDR3: TGCGCCAGCAGACCTAGAGGGAGGGTTTTCTACGAGCAGTACTTC.

A word on this clonotype: Since the CDR3 does not end with the conserved phenylalanine or tryptophan, this likely comes from a read error. No DNA is shown, since the ends of the CDR3 on it are uncertain; the CDR3 is the one TCRdb lists. The chain combines TRBV11-3 with TRBJ2-1; the DNA was not used to check the table's D call, TRBD1. The CDR3 sequence runs 15 residues, both termini included. CDR1 is SGHNT and CDR2 is YENEEA in the germline V gene. The CDR3 sequence: CASSLGTGFGNGQIL.

About this clonotype: The CDR3 end shows no conserved phenylalanine or tryptophan, and so a read error is likely. It is unclear where the CDR3 begins or ends on the DNA, so no DNA is shown, and the CDR3 is as TCRdb lists it. The J gene is TRBJ2-2, the V gene TRBV11-3. Germline V lookup: CDR1 SGHNT, CDR2 YENEEA. Including both end residues, the CDR3 is 14 amino acids long. The CDR3: CCSSPEELTGELVL.

Remarks on this clonotype: A read error is likely, as this CDR3 ends without the conserved phenylalanine or tryptophan. The J gene is TRBJ2-1, the V gene TRBV29-1; the match to TRBD2 covers 8 bases. The CDR3 extends over 13 amino acids. The germline gives CDR1 SQVTM, CDR2 ANQGSEA. CDR3 loop: CSLERGPGNEQFS. CDR3 nucleotides: TGCAGCCTTGAGCGGGGGCCGGGCAATGAGCAGTTCTCC.

On this clonotype: One end of the junction varies from germline; a read error may be responsible. CDR3 protein: CASSDATNEKLLF. For the CDR3, the DNA is TGTGCCAGTTCAGACGCAACTAATGAAAAACTGCTCTTT. This rearrangement joins TRBV5-4 to TRBJ1-4; D is uncertain. The V gene's germline CDR1 is SGHNT and CDR2 YYREEE (reference sequence). CDR3 length: 13 amino acids. Full variable domain (rest looked up from reference TRBV5-4 and TRBJ1-4): ETGVTQSPTHLIKTRGQQVTLRCSSQSGHNTVSWYQQALGQGPQFIFQYYREEENGRGNFPPRFSGLQFPNYSSELNVNALELDDSALYLCASSDATNEKLLFGSGTQLSVL.

Of note for this clonotype: Since no conserved phenylalanine or tryptophan closes the CDR3, a read error is the likely cause. J is TRBJ2-1 and V is TRBV29-1; perhaps TRBD2 as D (6 bases). Looked up from germline, CDR1 is SQVTM and CDR2 is ANQGSEA. The CDR3 runs 15 residues. The CDR3 DNA sequence: TGCAGGGTTGAAGGGACTTTCCTCTCCTACTATGAGCAGTTCCTC. It is translated as CRVEGTFLSYYEQFL.

CDR3 protein: CASSPTGGKKYEQYF. The CDR3 nucleotides are TGTGCCAGCTCACCCACAGGGGGTAAGAAGTACGAGCAGTACTTC. V gene TRBV18 combines with J gene TRBJ2-7; TRBD1 aligns across 8 bases. The ends lost 3 bases at V and 4 bases at J; junction bases unmatched: 8. This CDR3 comprises 15 residues. The germline CDR1 and CDR2 sequences are KGHSH and LQKENI.

V and J are TRBV15 and TRBJ2-7; TRBD2 matches 7 bases. Germline CDR1 LNHNV, CDR2 YYDKDF (reference sequence). V shed 5 bases, J shed 4 bases, and the junction held 8 bases outside the gene matches. CDR3 length equals 14 residues. CDR3 nucleotides: TGTGCCACCAGCCGAGGCGGGAGTCCGTACGAGCAGTACTTC. This translates into CATSRGGSPYEQYF. Supplemented by reference TRBV15 and TRBJ2-7, the full variable domain reads DAMVIQNPRYQVTQFGKPVTLSCSQTLNHNVMYWYQQKSSQAPKLLFHYYDKDFNNEADTPDNFQSRRPNTSFCFLDIRSPGLGDTAMYLCATSRGGSPYEQYFGPGTRLTVT.

This clonotype has only a few counts. Being one base from a much bigger clone, this may be a read error. The V and J genes are TRBV5-5 and TRBJ2-3, with 7 bases fitting TRBD2. The germline V gene has CDR1 SGHKS and CDR2 YYEKEE (reference sequence). CDR3 size: 15 residues. The V segment lost 5 bases and the J segment 2 bases; nucleotides outside the gene matches: 8. CDR3 DNA sequence: TGTGCCAGCAGTCCGGGAGGAGGGCACACAGATACGCAGTATTTT. Translated, it gives CASSPGGGHTDTQYF. The full variable domain, in which reference TRBV5-5 and TRBJ2-3 provide the parts outside the CDR3, is DAGVTQSPTHLIKTRGQQVTLRCSPISGHKSVSWYQQVLGQGPQFIFQYYEKEERGRGNFPDRFSARQFPNYSSELNVNALLLGDSALYLCASSPGGGHTDTQYFGPGTRLTVL.

The chain has TRBV11-1 and TRBJ2-1, with 8 bases fitting TRBD2. This CDR3 region has 12 residues. CDR1 is SGHAT and CDR2 is FQDESV in the germline V gene (reference sequence). V gave up 5 bases and J gave up 16 bases; unmatched junction bases: 10. In DNA, the CDR3 is TGTGCCAGCAGCGACGAGCGGGAGCCGGATTTCTTC. Residues: CASSDEREPDFF. The full variable domain, with the rest looked up from reference TRBV11-1 and TRBJ2-1, is EAEVAQSPRYKITEKSQAVAFWCDPISGHATLYWYRQILGQGPELLVQFQDESVVDDSQLPKDRFSAERLKGVDSTLKIQPAELGDSAMYLCASSDEREPDFFGPGTRLTVL.

Comment on this clonotype: Because the CDR3 is missing its conserved closing phenylalanine or tryptophan, this is likely a read error. The rearrangement joins TRBV12-5 to TRBJ1-5, with TRBD1 matching 11 bases. The CDR3 loop spans 18 amino acids. V was clipped by 0 bases and J by 7 bases; unmatched bases: 11. CDR1 and CDR2 (germline): LGHNT, FRNRAP. CDR3 protein: CASGLVQDGQGAGQPQHS. CDR3 bases: TGTGCTAGTGGTTTGGTACAAGATGGACAGGGGGCAGGACAGCCCCAGCATTCT.

This clonotype was observed at least ten times. The CDR3 DNA sequence: TGTGCCAGCAGTGAAGATTCGAAGGGGACTAGCGGATACACAGATACGCAGTATTTT. This encodes CASSEDSKGTSGYTDTQYF. The chain uses TRBV6-1 and TRBJ2-3; 11 nucleotides line up with TRBD2. The CDR3 runs 19 residues. Per the germline V gene, CDR1 is MNHNS and CDR2 is SASEGT. V lost 1 base, J lost 2 bases, and 11 bases stayed unmatched.

This chain connects TRBV20-1 to TRBJ2-5; tentatively, D is TRBD1 or TRBD2 (6 bases each). Between the trimmed V and J ends, which lost 8 bases and 13 bases, there was a span of 23 bases. CDR1 DFQATT and CDR2 SNEGSKA come from the germline V gene (reference sequence). The CDR3 extends over 12 amino acids. CDR3 sequence: CSPMLRGDFTYF. The CDR3 nucleotides read TGCAGTCCTATGTTAAGGGGGGACTTTACGTACTTC.

The sample holds many counts of this clonotype. This chain uses TRBV29-1 with TRBJ1-2; weak D call: TRBD1 (5 bases). Germline V gene data show CDR1 as SQVTM and CDR2 as ANQGSEA. V was clipped by 7 bases and J by 8 bases, with 14 bases between them. The CDR3 is 11 residues long. The CDR3 DNA is TGCAGCGATCGGGGGGACGTCGGCTACACCTTC. Residues: CSDRGDVGYTF. Variable domain in full (rest from reference TRBV29-1 and TRBJ1-2): SAVISQKPSRDICQRGTSLTIQCQVDSQVTMMFWYRQQPGQSLTLIATANQGSEATYESGFVIDKFPISRPNLTFSTLTVSNMSPEDSSIYLCSDRGDVGYTFGSGTRLTVV.